What follows describes a single T cell receptor beta chain. It lacks a known antigen. The sample holds no much larger clone one base away, and base qualities are not on file. The entry originates in a study of OX40 agonist ivuxolimab in advanced cancers. Turning to the overall study: Ivuxolimab was an agonistic, fully human IgG2 monoclonal antibody directed against OX40 (CD134), a costimulatory receptor. Peripheral TCRbeta sequencing aimed to test whether ivuxolimab altered TCR sequence diversity and caused clonal T-cell expansion. Intravenous ivuxolimab was administered to patients every 2 weeks at six dose levels: 0.01, 0.1, 0.3, 1.5, 3 and 10 mg/kg. Partial responses occurred in three dose-escalation patients: two with cutaneous melanoma and one with hepatocellular carcinoma. Patients were allowed to have had prior anti-PD-1, anti-PD-L1 or anti-CTLA-4 therapy, and less than 45% of the dose-escalation patients had previously received checkpoint inhibitors. In the dose-escalation cohort, 75% to 85% of patients were male, and the mean age was approximately 60 years with a range of roughly 20 to 85. Of the 50 to 55 dose-escalation patients, hepatocellular carcinoma was present in some 19, melanoma in around 15, renal cell carcinoma in 9 and head and neck cancer in 9. The monotherapy dose-escalation portion (N of about 49 patients) of the phase I ivuxolimab trial is reported in the paper. The full study reports these points: In the 0.1-3.0 mg/kg groups, partial responders had among the lowest normalized peripheral clonal expansion, particularly in CD8+ T cells. Clonal expansion of both CD4+ and CD8+ blood T cells was observed from baseline to week 6 at doses 0.1 to 3.0 mg/kg. Low levels of normalized T-cell clonal expansion were also seen in some patients who did not respond. After ivuxolimab, expanded clones were on average more numerous among CD8+ T cells than among CD4+ T cells. Which antigens the clonally expanded peripheral T cells were specific for was not determined.

For sequencing of the TCRbeta CDR3 region, genomic DNA was extracted from the sorted cells. The immunoSEQ Assay was used to sequence the TCRbeta CDR3 regions. The clones in this table, taken by TCRdb from immuneACCESS, are in-frame only. Not every clone is retained; where verified, under half of the shortfall comes from an unresolved V gene, and the cause of the rest is unknown. The sample has about 96,000 clones on record, about 90% of them singletons. Around 1.6% of the sample rests with the top ten. The CDR3 sequence holds 16 residues, the cysteine and phenylalanine included. Only the CDR3 part of the read is kept: 48 bases, read in frame from the first base. V is trimmed back by 5 bases and J by 5 bases, and the junction contains 10 bases that no gene match accounts for. CDR1 SGHTS and CDR2 YDEGEE were looked up in the germline V gene. Patients with a history of autoimmune disease or receiving systemic immunosuppression were excluded from the trial. In every dose cohort, peripheral blood was drawn for TCR sequencing at baseline, cycle 4 day 1, and cycle 7 day 1. Samples were obtained from an open-label, multicenter, first-in-human phase I dose-escalation trial of ivuxolimab. Adults with locally advanced or metastatic head and neck squamous cell, hepatocellular, melanoma or renal cell carcinoma were enrolled in the trial. Before TCR sequencing, CD4+ T cells and CD8+ T cells were sorted from peripheral blood as separate populations.

This sample comprised CD4+ or CD8+ T cells sorted from blood, obtained in a trial of the OX40 agonist ivuxolimab. This TCR was recovered from an adult with an advanced solid tumor such as melanoma, head and neck, liver or kidney cancer. The chain is made from TRBV5-8 and TRBJ1-5; TRBD1 fits 10 bases in the junction. The DNA sequence is given as TGTGCCAGCAGGTACTCCGGGACAGGGGATGATCAGCCCCAGCATTTT. It is translated as CASRYSGTGDDQPQHF. Reference TRBV5-8 and TRBJ1-5 proteins supply the regions before and after the CDR3; the full variable domain is: EAGVTQSPTHLIKTRGQQATLRCSPISGHTSVYWYQQALGLGLQFLLWYDEGEERNRGNFPPRFSGRQFPNYSSELNVNALELEDSALYLCASRYSGTGDDQPQHFGDGTRLSIL.